This TCR beta chain was found in a study of control samples from healthy donors and cancer patients. Assay: immunoSEQ multiplex PCR; the TCRdb copy retains only in-frame clones and omits some. Of some 140,000 clones in the sample, more than 90% were seen once. From germline, CDR1 is MRHNA and CDR2 SNTAGT. V gave up 6 bases and J gave up 4 bases, with 16 bases separating them. This CDR3 is 14 amino acids long. V usage is TRBV6-4 and J usage is TRBJ2-7; the D is unclear. This receptor was taken from a man aged 25-45 years in good health. Sequences were obtained from blood. This chain's CDR3 is CASSQQPVGYEQYF. The CDR3 DNA follows: TGTGCCAGCAGCCAGCAGCCCGTCGGGTACGAGCAGTACTTC.